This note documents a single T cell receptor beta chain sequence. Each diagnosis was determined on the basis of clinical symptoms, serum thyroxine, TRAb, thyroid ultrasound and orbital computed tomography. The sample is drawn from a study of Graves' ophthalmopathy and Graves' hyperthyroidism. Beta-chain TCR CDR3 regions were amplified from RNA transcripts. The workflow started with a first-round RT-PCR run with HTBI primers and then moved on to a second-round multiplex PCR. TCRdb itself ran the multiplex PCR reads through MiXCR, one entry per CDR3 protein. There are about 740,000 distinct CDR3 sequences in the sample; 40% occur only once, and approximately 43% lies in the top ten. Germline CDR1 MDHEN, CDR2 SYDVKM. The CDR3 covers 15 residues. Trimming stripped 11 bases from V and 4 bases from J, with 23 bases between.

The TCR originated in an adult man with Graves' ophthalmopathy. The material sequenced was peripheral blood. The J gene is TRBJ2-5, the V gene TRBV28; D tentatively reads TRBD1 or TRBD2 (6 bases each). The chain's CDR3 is CAAGRGGTGGETQYF. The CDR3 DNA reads TGTGCCGCCGGCAGGGGAGGTACCGGGGGAGAGACCCAGTACTTC.